The present TCR beta chain was sequenced within a study of T cell repertoires in cytomegalovirus infection. TCRdb ran MiXCR on the reads and lists one entry per CDR3 protein. The data show around 280,000 distinct CDR3 sequences, around 15% seen once. The germline CDR1 and CDR2 sequences are SGHTA and FQGNSA. V gave up 8 bases and J gave up 5 bases, with 16 bases separating them. The CDR3 is made up of 14 amino acids. This clonotype has at least ten counts. Sequenced input: PBMCs. The chain is built from TRBV7-2 and TRBJ2-1; no reliable D call. The source is a human donor in good health (CMV status not recorded). Some clones in this sample may be carry-over from other donors' samples. CDR3 nucleotide sequence: TGTGCCAGCCTCCCCGCCGGGCCCCACAATGAGCAGTTCTTC. Translated, it gives CASLPAGPHNEQFF.